This TCR beta chain was retrieved from a study of cytomegalovirus exposure and HLA in healthy donors. Study observations and caveats: TCR beta chains numbering under 200 were designated cytomegalovirus-associated. The later analysis indicated that the majority of CMV-associated TCR beta chains appeared HLA-restricted. Specific recognition of CMV antigens was confirmed in vitro for a few chains (all CMV-associated). Upon later analysis, TCR association rates were observed to vary by HLA locus, being highest for DRB1 and lowest for HLA-C.

This CDR3 contains 16 residues. PCR primers comprised 60 Vbeta and 13 Jbeta primers. Data came from immunoSEQ multiplex PCR; TCRdb stores just in-frame clones and leaves some out. Here the sample spans tens of thousands of clones, roughly four fifths being singletons. As for this clone: What it recognizes is unknown.

V is TRBV21-1 and J is TRBJ1-5; TRBD1 was called by the table and not checked on the DNA. TRBV21-1 is shown as a pseudogene. The origin of this receptor is a man aged 25-40 years in good health and CMV-seropositive. The sequenced material came from PBMCs. CDR3 in amino acids: CASSAPPGTGGILQHF. Here the CDR3 DNA reads TGTGCCAGCAGCGCTCCTCCCGGGACAGGGGGCATTCTCCAGCATTTT.